These T cell receptor beta chains were read from a single sample in a study of radiotherapy plus CTLA-4 blockade in lung cancer. Sequencing was performed with immunoSEQ multiplex PCR; in TCRdb, only in-frame clones are kept and a portion is missing. The profile shows fewer than 55,000 clones, around 77% of them singletons. The source material was peripheral blood, sampled from a patient treated with radiotherapy plus ipilimumab. Every receptor here comes from a human donor with non-small cell lung cancer whose response to radiotherapy plus ipilimumab could not be evaluated. CDR3s include the opening cysteine and the closing phenylalanine or tryptophan. The D gene is left open where the match is weak. Size values are once, few and many counts, or a class for expanded clones, and some rows have none.

V	D	size	J	DNA	CDR3
TRBV7-2	.	few	TRBJ2-3	TGTGCCAGCAGCTTAAGCGGCGGGACCTACACAGATACGCAGTATTTT	CASSLSGGTYTDTQYF
TRBV5-1	TRBD2	.	TRBJ2-5	TGCGCCAGCAGCTTGGGACGGGAGCTGGGAGGGGAGACCCAGTACTTC	CASSLGRELGGETQYF
TRBV11-2	.	few	TRBJ1-4	TGTGCCAGCAGCTTAGGGAGGGAAAAACTGTTTTTT	CASSLGREKLFF
TRBV18	.	.	TRBJ2-2	TGTGCCAGCTCTTCGGACAGTACGAACACCGGGGAGCTGTTTTTT	CASSSDSTNTGELFF
TRBV28	.	.	TRBJ1-1	TGTGCCAGCAGTTTATGGGGCCCCTCGAGGGCTGGGGCTTTCTTT	CASSLWGPSRAGAFF
TRBV7-2	.	.	TRBJ2-3	TGTGCCAGCAGCCTCTACACAGATACGCAGTATTTT	CASSLYTDTQYF
TRBV5-8	.	once	TRBJ2-5	TGTGCCAGCAGCGGTGGGGAGGAAGAGACCCAGTACTTC	CASSGGEEETQYF
TRBV4-2	.	.	TRBJ1-2	TGTGCCAGCAGCCCCCCAGTGCAGGGCATGAGTTATGGCTACACCTTC	CASSPPVQGMSYGYTF
TRBV30	.	.	TRBJ1-6	TGTGCCTGGAGTCCTTCAGGGTACGATTCACCCCTCCACTTT	CAWSPSGYDSPLHF
TRBV28	TRBD2	.	TRBJ2-3	TGTGCCAGCGTGAAAGCGGGAGCTAAAGATACGCAGTATTTT	CASVKAGAKDTQYF
TRBV14	.	medium-sized	TRBJ2-3	TGTGCCAGCAGCCAACTCACGGGGATAACAGATACGCAGTATTTT	CASSQLTGITDTQYF
TRBV18	TRBD2	.	TRBJ2-1	TGTGCCAGCTCACCGCCGGCGGGGGGGAACTACAATGAGCAGTTCTTC	CASSPPAGGNYNEQFF
TRBV6-5	.	.	TRBJ1-5	TGTGCCAGCAGTATACAGAAAGGCAGCAATCAGCCCCAGCATTTT	CASSIQKGSNQPQHF
TRBV7-2	TRBD2	.	TRBJ2-1	TGTGCCAGCAGCATCGAGGGGACTAGCGGGAGATTTTACAATGAGCAGTTCTTC	CASSIEGTSGRFYNEQFF
TRBV11-1	.	.	TRBJ2-1	TGTGCCAGCAGCCTTCGCGGGGGCGGGACTCACAATGAGCAGTTCTTC	CASSLRGGGTHNEQFF
TRBV28	.	.	TRBJ2-1	TGTGCCAGCACGCCCCTAGGGGCACTCAATGAGCAGTTCTTC	CASTPLGALNEQFF
TRBV4-3	TRBD1	.	TRBJ1-6	TGCGCCAGCAGCCAAGATCGTAAGGGACAGGGGGCGTCTTCCTATAATTCACCCCTCCACTTT	CASSQDRKGQGASSYNSPLHF
TRBV29-1	.	.	TRBJ2-1	TGCAGCGTTGGAGTCCGGGAGCAGTTCTTC	CSVGVREQFF
TRBV18	TRBD1	.	TRBJ1-2	TGTGCCAGCTCACCACCTAACATACAGGGGTACTATGGCTACACCTTC	CASSPPNIQGYYGYTF
TRBV6-4	TRBD1	.	TRBJ2-7	TGTGCCAGCAGGGGGGACAGGGGAAGCTCCTACGAGCAGTACTTC	CASRGDRGSSYEQYF
TRBV5-5	.	.	TRBJ2-6	TGTGCCAGCACCAGGTACCAAGGGACTGCTCGCTCTGGGGCCAACGTCCTGACTTTC	CASTRYQGTARSGANVLTF
TRBV2	.	.	TRBJ1-4	TGTGCCAGCATTCTTATGACGGGGGAAAAACTGTTTTTT	CASILMTGEKLFF
TRBV2	.	.	TRBJ2-1	TGTGCCAGCAGTGAAGCGCACTTATCAAGGGCAGGGGTTTCCAATGAGCAGTTCTTC	CASSEAHLSRAGVSNEQFF
TRBV30	TRBD1	once	TRBJ2-7	TGTGCCTGGAGTCAAAATCGACAGGGCTACGAGCAGTACTTC	CAWSQNRQGYEQYF
TRBV7-6	.	.	TRBJ2-2	TGTGCCAGCAGCTTAGGGGGCACTCAAGGGCACACCGGGGAGCTGTTTTTT	CASSLGGTQGHTGELFF
TRBV4-2	TRBD2	.	TRBJ2-7	TGTGCCAGCCATGGGCCGGGACTAGAAAACGAGCAGTACTTC	CASHGPGLENEQYF
TRBV6-5	.	.	TRBJ2-3	TGTGCCAGCAGTTACTTTAGCCCGGCCACAGATACGCAGTATTTT	CASSYFSPATDTQYF
TRBV5-4	.	few	TRBJ2-7	TGTGCCAGCAGCTTCCAGCGGGCCTACGAGCAGTACTTC	CASSFQRAYEQYF
TRBV5-1	.	.	TRBJ2-5	TGCGCCAGCAGCTTGGCTACCTGGCAAGAGACCCAGTACTTC	CASSLATWQETQYF
TRBV7-2	.	.	TRBJ1-3	TGTGCCAGCAGCCCCCGACTAAACACCATATATTTT	CASSPRLNTIYF
TRBV5-1	.	once	TRBJ2-7	TGCGCCAGCAGCGTTGGAATAGGGACAAACTCCTACGAGCAGTACTTC	CASSVGIGTNSYEQYF
TRBV28	TRBD2	few	TRBJ2-7	TGTGCCAGCAGTGGGGCGGGGGGGTACTCCTACGAGCAGTACTTC	CASSGAGGYSYEQYF
TRBV19	TRBD2	.	TRBJ2-1	TGTGCCAGTAGTGCCGGGACTAGCGGATCCTCTTCCTACAATGAGCAGTTCTTC	CASSAGTSGSSSYNEQFF
TRBV9	.	.	TRBJ1-5	TGTGCCAGCAGCGTAGTAAAATCGGACAGCCTTCAGCCCCAGCATTTT	CASSVVKSDSLQPQHF
TRBV7-2	TRBD2	once	TRBJ2-3	TGTGCCAGCAGGCGAAGCGGGACTAGAAGCACAGATACGCAGTATTTT	CASRRSGTRSTDTQYF
TRBV27	.	.	TRBJ1-2	TGTGCCAGCTCCAGGACAGCTAACTATGGCTACACCTTC	CASSRTANYGYTF
TRBV28	.	.	TRBJ2-1	TGTGCCAGAACGAGAGTCAGGGAGCAGTTCTTC	CARTRVREQFF
TRBV7-9	TRBD1	.	TRBJ2-7	TGTGCCAGCAGCTACAGGGGGTCGGGTATCGGAAACGAGCAGTACTTC	CASSYRGSGIGNEQYF
TRBV7-8	.	.	TRBJ1-5	TGTGCCAGCAGCGACCTCCAGGGCCTTCAGCCCCAGCATTTT	CASSDLQGLQPQHF
TRBV6-5	.	.	TRBJ1-2	TGTGCCAGCAGTTACTCAGGACAGCGAAACTATGGCTACACCTTC	CASSYSGQRNYGYTF
TRBV9	.	.	TRBJ2-3	TGTGCCAGCAGCGTAGAAGCGGGCCCTAGCACAGATACGCAGTATTTT	CASSVEAGPSTDTQYF
TRBV7-2	TRBD1	once	TRBJ2-5	TGTGCCAGCAGCCCGGGACAGCAAGAGACCCAGTACTTC	CASSPGQQETQYF
TRBV15	.	.	TRBJ2-3	TGTGCCACCAGCATGGACATCTACACAGATACGCAGTATTTT	CATSMDIYTDTQYF
TRBV7-9	.	.	TRBJ2-3	TGTGCCAGCAGCTACCGAGGGACTGATACGCAGTATTTT	CASSYRGTDTQYF
TRBV28	TRBD1	medium-sized	TRBJ1-4	TGTGCCAGCAGTATACGACAGGGTTGGGAAAAACTGTTTTTT	CASSIRQGWEKLFF